The 8 T cell receptor beta chains below all came from one sample that was sequenced in a study of PD-L1 blockade in urothelial cancer. The time point: peripheral blood 6 weeks after treatment start. Profiled with immunoSEQ multiplex PCR; TCRdb holds only in-frame clones, not every one. The repertoire consists of 83,000 or so clones, with over 80% occurring once and the leading ten covering around 7.7%. The sample was PBMCs, taken around atezolizumab (anti-PD-L1) treatment. These receptors were collected from a man in his 70s with urothelial cancer.

This chain joins TRBV4-1 and TRBJ1-4; TRBD1 aligns across 8 bases. With V trimmed by 0 bases and J by 1 base, 7 bases remained unmatched. CDR1 is MGHRA and CDR2 is YSYEKL in the germline V gene. This CDR3 comprises 18 residues. The CDR3: CASSQDRADRVTNEKLFF. As DNA, the CDR3 is TGCGCCAGCAGCCAAGATCGAGCGGACAGGGTAACTAATGAAAAACTGTTTTTT.

A few counts support this clone. V is TRBV6-1 and J is TRBJ1-1, with D possibly being TRBD1 (6 bases). Trimming removed 2 bases at V and 3 bases at J, with 10 bases between. Germline V gene lookup returns CDR1 MNHNS and CDR2 SASEGT. There are 14 residues in the CDR3. The CDR3 nucleotides are TGTGCCAGCAGTGAATCTGGGACATACACTGAAGCTTTCTTT. It specifies CASSESGTYTEAFF.

V usage is TRBV7-2 and J usage is TRBJ2-5; TRBD2 might be the D (6 bases). Trimming removed 7 bases at V and 3 bases at J, with 18 bases between. CDR3 length: 15 residues. The germline V gene encodes CDR1 SGHTA and CDR2 FQGNSA. The CDR3 spells CASTALGLAEETQYF. CDR3 nucleotides: TGTGCCAGCACCGCCCTGGGCTTAGCGGAAGAGACCCAGTACTTC.

The chain recombines TRBV27 with TRBJ2-7; TRBD1 matches 10 bases. Looked up from germline, CDR1 is MNHEY and CDR2 is SMNVEV (reference sequence). With V trimmed by 2 bases and J by 4 bases, 5 bases remained unmatched. There are 15 residues in the CDR3. CDR3 DNA: TGTGCCAGCAGTTTAGGGACAGGGGATCGTTACGAGCAGTACTTC. Encoded protein: CASSLGTGDRYEQYF.

The chain employs TRBV29-1 and TRBJ2-5; D possibly corresponds to TRBD1 (5 bases). The CDR3 contains 13 residues. V dropped 4 bases and J dropped 2 bases, with 11 bases sitting between them. Germline CDR1 SQVTM, CDR2 ANQGSEA. The CDR3 DNA reads TGCAGCGTTGTAGGGGCAGGGCAAGAGACCCAGTACTTC. It is translated as CSVVGAGQETQYF.

The chain carries TRBV7-9 and TRBJ2-3, with 8 bases lining up with TRBD1. Germline V gives CDR1 SEHNR, CDR2 FQNEAQ (reference sequence). Unmatched junction bases numbered 7, after V lost 2 bases and J lost 3 bases. The length of the CDR3 is 16 residues. CDR3 residues: CASSLSVTGGTDTQYF. Written as DNA, the CDR3 is TGTGCCAGCAGCTTAAGCGTAACAGGGGGGACAGATACGCAGTATTTT.

This chain uses TRBV7-8 with TRBJ2-1, with 9 bases aligning to TRBD1. In germline, CDR1 is SGHVS, CDR2 FQNEAQ. Trimming removed 4 bases from V and 3 bases from J; junction bases left unmatched: 7. The CDR3 is made up of 16 amino acids. CDR3 sequence: CASSSFGQGIYNEQFF. CDR3 bases: TGTGCCAGCAGCTCCTTCGGACAGGGGATCTACAATGAGCAGTTCTTC.

The chain couples TRBV12-5 to TRBJ1-1; D is undetermined. V was clipped by 2 bases and J by 6 bases, with 10 bases between them. CDR1 is LGHNT and CDR2 is FRNRAP in the germline V gene. The CDR3 totals 13 residues. The CDR3 DNA is TGTGCTAGTGGTTTGAGGTCCGGGTCTGAAGCTTTCTTT. Translation gives CASGLRSGSEAFF.